Following are 23 T cell receptor beta chains from one sample sequenced in a study of patients and donors after allogeneic stem cell transplantation. A single record per CDR3 protein comes from TCRdb applying MiXCR to the RT-PCR reads. The sample comprises tens of thousands of distinct CDR3 sequences, 45% to 50% of which are singletons, and more than 55% rests with the top ten. The sample consisted of blood, either unsorted or a sorted T cell fraction (not recorded which). Every receptor here comes from a human donor who was either an allogeneic HSCT recipient or a stem cell or donor lymphocyte infusion donor (not recorded which). It is not recorded whose cells these are; they may come from a transplant donor.

This clonotype came up a few times. The gene calls are TRBV5-1 and TRBJ1-6; D gene unclear. The CDR3 length is 13 residues. V gave up 0 bases and J gave up 7 bases, with 5 bases separating them. Germline CDR1 is SGHRS and CDR2 is YFSETQ. The CDR3 bases are TGCGCCAGCAGCTTGGCCGAGAATTCACCCCTCCACTTT. It encodes CASSLAENSPLHF. The full variable domain, completed using reference TRBV5-1 and TRBJ1-6, is KAGVTQTPRYLIKTRGQQVTLSCSPISGHRSVSWYQQTPGQGLQFLFEYFSETQRNKGNFPGRFSGRQFSNSRSEMNVSTLELGDSALYLCASSLAENSPLHFGNGTRLTVT.

The CDR3 sequence: CAWTRVYGYTF. CDR3 coding DNA: TGTGCCTGGACCAGGGTCTATGGCTACACCTTC. The genes are TRBV30 and TRBJ1-2; maybe TRBD1 (5 bases). Looked up from germline, CDR1 is GTSNPN and CDR2 is SVGIG (reference sequence). The CDR3 is made up of 11 amino acids. The V end was cut by 4 bases, the J end by 4 bases, with 7 bases between.

The genes are TRBV7-2 and TRBJ1-5; no clear D. V gave up 2 bases and J gave up 5 bases, with 10 bases separating them. The length of the CDR3 is 14 residues. The germline V gene has CDR1 SGHTA and CDR2 FQGNSA. The DNA for the CDR3 is TGTGCCAGCAGCTTAACAACGGTGGATCAGCCCCAGCATTTT. Encoded protein: CASSLTTVDQPQHF.

This clonotype has more than one count but fewer than ten. The V and J genes are TRBV12-3 or TRBV12-4 and TRBJ1-1; D unclear. Trimming removed 6 bases at V and 3 bases at J, with 8 bases between. The CDR3 covers 12 residues. CDR3 sequence: CASRPSYTEAFF. The CDR3 region has the DNA TGTGCCAGCAGACCGTCATACACTGAAGCTTTCTTT.

V is TRBV12-3 or TRBV12-4 and J is TRBJ2-7, with 9 bases identical to TRBD2. CDR3 length: 16 residues. The V and J ends lost 1 base and 2 bases, in that order; junction bases with no gene match: 6. In DNA form, the CDR3 reads TGTGCCAGCAGTTTAGGGGCGGGAGGGATTCCCTACGAGCAGTACTTC. It translates to CASSLGAGGIPYEQYF.

This clonotype occurred a few times. The rearrangement joins TRBV12-3 or TRBV12-4 to TRBJ1-2; TRBD1 might be the D (5 bases). V was trimmed by 7 bases and J by 3 bases, leaving 21 bases between them. CDR3 length: 16 amino acids. The CDR3: CASTPPPGAGDYGYTF. The DNA of the CDR3 is TGTGCCAGCACGCCACCCCCCGGGGCGGGCGACTATGGCTACACCTTC.

This clonotype was detected a few times. The chain carries TRBV24-1 and TRBJ1-3; D uncertain. The V end was cut by 4 bases, the J end by 0 bases, with 6 bases between. This CDR3 region has 14 residues. Germline V gene lookup returns CDR1 KGHDR and CDR2 SFDVKD. The CDR3 protein is CATSDSGSGNTIYF. As DNA, the CDR3 is TGTGCCACCAGTGACAGCGGCTCTGGAAACACCATATATTTT.

The V and J genes are TRBV27 and TRBJ2-7; D possibly matches TRBD1 or TRBD2 (8 bases each). The length of the CDR3 is 22 residues. The V gene lost 0 bases and the J gene lost 0 bases, with 30 bases spanning the gap. The V gene's germline CDR1 is MNHEY and CDR2 SMNVEV (reference sequence). The CDR3 DNA sequence: TGTGCCAGCAGTTTATCCCGGGGGGGCGCTATCCGGGACAGGTCCAGCTCCTACGAGCAGTACTTC. Translation gives CASSLSRGGAIRDRSSSYEQYF.

The chain has TRBV12-3 or TRBV12-4 and TRBJ1-5, with 8 bases identical to TRBD1. Germline trimming cut 6 bases from V and 5 bases from J; bases unmatched to any gene: 3. The CDR3 is 13 residues long. For the CDR3, the DNA is TGTGCCAGCAGGGGGACAGGTGATCAGCCCCAGCATTTT. Translating gives CASRGTGDQPQHF.

The CDR3 region is CSARQGTNYGYTF. In nucleotides, the CDR3 is TGCAGTGCTAGACAGGGTACTAACTATGGCTACACCTTC. The V and J genes are TRBV20-1 and TRBJ1-2, with D perhaps TRBD1 (5 bases). V lost 2 bases, J lost 0 bases, and 7 bases lay in between. Per germline, CDR1 DFQATT and CDR2 SNEGSKA (reference sequence). CDR3 length: 13 residues.

This rearrangement joins TRBV6-6 to TRBJ1-2; TRBD1 matches 7 bases. This CDR3 contains 16 residues. The V gene's germline CDR1 is MNHNY and CDR2 SVGAGI (reference sequence). V lost 2 bases, J lost 5 bases, and 11 bases stayed unmatched. CDR3 sequence reads: CASSYLTLDRAYGYTF. As DNA, the CDR3 is TGTGCCAGCAGTTACCTTACCCTCGACAGGGCTTATGGCTACACCTTC.

The V gene is TRBV6-2 or TRBV6-3, the J gene TRBJ2-5; D is possibly TRBD1 (5 bases). This CDR3 comprises 15 residues. From germline, CDR1 is MNHEY and CDR2 SVGEGT. Trimming left V 0 bases short and J 1 base short, with 9 bases between. CDR3 nucleotide sequence: TGTGCCAGCAGTTACTCGTGGACAACCCAAGAGACCCAGTACTTC. Amino acid sequence: CASSYSWTTQETQYF.

This clonotype has only a few counts. The chain joins TRBV3-1 to TRBJ2-1; a possible D gene is TRBD1 (6 bases). With 2 bases removed from V and 0 bases from J, the gap between germline ends came to 11 bases. The CDR3 runs to 16 residues. The germline CDR1 and CDR2 sequences are LGHDT and YNNKEL (reference sequence). The CDR3 nucleotides read TGTGCCAGCAGCCAAACAGGGTGGCCCTCCTACAATGAGCAGTTCTTC. Protein: CASSQTGWPSYNEQFF.

This clonotype has a single count. One junction end does not reproduce the germline sequence, and a read error may be involved. This chain connects TRBV12-3 or TRBV12-4 to TRBJ1-1; tentatively, D is TRBD1 (5 bases). The length of the CDR3 is 15 residues. The CDR3, as DNA: TGTGCCAGCAGTCCTTCGACAGACCCGAACACTGAAGCTCTCTTT. It translates to CASSPSTDPNTEALF.

This clonotype has more than one count but fewer than ten. The chain is built from TRBV12-3 or TRBV12-4 and TRBJ1-5; D not resolved. Deletions cut 6 bases from V and 8 bases from J, with 11 bases between. This CDR3 has 12 residues. CDR3: CASSLLGEPQHF. DNA of the CDR3: TGTGCCAGCAGCCTCCTCGGGGAGCCCCAGCATTTT.

The chain links TRBV27 to TRBJ1-2, with 8 bases fitting TRBD1. The CDR3 sequence is 13 residues long. Germline-derived CDR1 and CDR2 are MNHEY and SMNVEV (reference sequence). V was pared by 5 bases and J by 7 bases, with 6 bases of the junction left unmatched. The CDR3 protein is CASSVGQGAGYTF. The CDR3 region has the DNA TGTGCCAGCAGTGTAGGACAGGGAGCTGGCTACACCTTC.

Only one count was recorded for this clonotype. The rearrangement links TRBV6-2 or TRBV6-3 to TRBJ2-3; 12 nucleotides line up with TRBD2. The CDR3 runs to 16 residues. In germline, CDR1 is MNHEY, CDR2 SVGEGT. V was clipped by 5 bases and J by 4 bases; unmatched bases: 7. The CDR3 sequence is CASSQLAGGTSDTQYF. The CDR3 region has the DNA TGTGCCAGCAGTCAACTAGCGGGAGGAACCTCAGATACGCAGTATTTT.

This clonotype appeared a few times. V usage is TRBV4-3 and J usage is TRBJ1-3; D is uncertain. V was trimmed by 0 bases and J by 5 bases, leaving 5 bases between them. The CDR3 sequence is 13 residues long. Germline V lookup: CDR1 LGHNA, CDR2 YSLEER. CDR3 coding DNA: TGCGCCAGCAGCCAAGAGGCCCGAAACACCATATATTTT. It specifies CASSQEARNTIYF.

The chain carries TRBV27 and TRBJ2-5, with D perhaps TRBD2 (6 bases). The CDR3 is 15 residues long. Trimming took 5 bases from V and 2 from J, leaving 15 bases between them. Germline V gives CDR1 MNHEY, CDR2 SMNVEV (reference sequence). In DNA form, the CDR3 reads TGTGCCAGCAGTCAGCTCCGGGACTTTCAAGAGACCCAGTACTTC. It specifies CASSQLRDFQETQYF.

The chain uses TRBV4-2 and TRBJ1-4, with 9 bases fitting TRBD1. Per germline, CDR1 LGHNA and CDR2 YNFKEQ. The CDR3 runs 14 residues. V dropped 2 bases and J dropped 7; count of bases not matched to a gene: 2. CDR3 region: CASSQKDRGEKLFF. As DNA, the CDR3 is TGTGCCAGCAGCCAAAAGGACAGGGGTGAAAAACTGTTTTTT.

This clonotype was found once. This chain connects TRBV4-2 to TRBJ1-2; no definite D call. V lost 11 bases and J lost 3, with 10 bases in between. There are 11 residues in the CDR3. Germline CDR1 is LGHNA and CDR2 is YNFKEQ. The CDR3 loop is CAAQADYGYTF. The CDR3 DNA follows: TGTGCCGCCCAGGCTGACTATGGCTACACCTTC.

This clonotype has only a few counts. This chain links TRBV6-1 with TRBJ1-2, with no clear D. The CDR3 extends over 13 amino acids. V lost 4 bases and J 4 bases, leaving 10 bases between the germline ends. CDR1 is MNHNS, CDR2 SASEGT, per germline. The CDR3 spells CASSATVGYGYTF. The CDR3 DNA is TGTGCCAGCAGTGCTACAGTGGGCTATGGCTACACCTTC.

This rearrangement joins TRBV12-3 or TRBV12-4 to TRBJ2-1, with TRBD2 matching 8 bases. Trimming took 4 bases from V and 3 from J; bases not matched to a gene: 8. The CDR3 has 16 amino acids. Written as DNA, the CDR3 is TGTGCCAGCAGTTGGGGGACTAGTCCTAACTACAATGAGCAGTTCTTC. Translated: CASSWGTSPNYNEQFF.